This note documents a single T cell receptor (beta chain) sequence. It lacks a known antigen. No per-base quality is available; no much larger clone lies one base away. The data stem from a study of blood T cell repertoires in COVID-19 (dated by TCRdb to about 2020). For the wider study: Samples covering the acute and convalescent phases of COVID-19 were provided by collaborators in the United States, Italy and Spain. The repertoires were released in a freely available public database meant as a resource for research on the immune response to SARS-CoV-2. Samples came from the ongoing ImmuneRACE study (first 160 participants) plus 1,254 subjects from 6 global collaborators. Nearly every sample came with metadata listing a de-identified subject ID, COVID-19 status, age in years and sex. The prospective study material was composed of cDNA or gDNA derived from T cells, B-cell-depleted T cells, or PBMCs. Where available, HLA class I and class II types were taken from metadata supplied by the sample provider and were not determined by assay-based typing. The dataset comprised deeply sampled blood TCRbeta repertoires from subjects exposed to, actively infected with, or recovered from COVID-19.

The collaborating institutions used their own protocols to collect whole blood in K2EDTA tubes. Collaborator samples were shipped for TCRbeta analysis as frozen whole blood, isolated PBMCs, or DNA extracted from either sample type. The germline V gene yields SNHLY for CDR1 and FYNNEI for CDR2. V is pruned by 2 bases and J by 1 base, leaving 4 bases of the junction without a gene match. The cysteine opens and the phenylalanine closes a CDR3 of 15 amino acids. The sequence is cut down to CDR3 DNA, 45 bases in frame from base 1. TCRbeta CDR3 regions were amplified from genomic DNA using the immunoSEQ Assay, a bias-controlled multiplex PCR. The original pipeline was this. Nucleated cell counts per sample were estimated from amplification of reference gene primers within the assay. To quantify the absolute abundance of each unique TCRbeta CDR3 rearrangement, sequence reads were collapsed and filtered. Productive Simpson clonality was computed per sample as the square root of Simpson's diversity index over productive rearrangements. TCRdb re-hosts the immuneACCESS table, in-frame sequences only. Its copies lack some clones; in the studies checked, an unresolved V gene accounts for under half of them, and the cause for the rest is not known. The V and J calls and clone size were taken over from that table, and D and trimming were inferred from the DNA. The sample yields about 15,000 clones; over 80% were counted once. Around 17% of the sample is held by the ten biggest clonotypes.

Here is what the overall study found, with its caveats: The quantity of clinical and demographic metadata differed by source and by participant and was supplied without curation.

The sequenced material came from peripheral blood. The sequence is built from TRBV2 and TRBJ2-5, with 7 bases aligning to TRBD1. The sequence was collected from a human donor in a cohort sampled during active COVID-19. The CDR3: CASSEQGQPQETQYF. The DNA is TGTGCCAGCAGTGAACAGGGACAGCCCCAAGAGACCCAGTACTTC.